This T cell receptor beta chain was found in a study of OX40 agonist ivuxolimab in advanced cancers. Overall study context: Participants, 82.7% male, averaged roughly 59 years of age, ranging from about 23 to 90.

Profiled with immunoSEQ multiplex PCR; TCRdb holds only in-frame clones, not every one. The table includes 55,000 to 85,000 clones, about nine tenths detected once. The germline gives CDR1 SEHNR, CDR2 FQNEAQ (reference sequence). Trimming left V 0 bases short and J 4 bases short, with 15 bases between. This CDR3 region has 16 residues. This clone was detected once. The source material was CD4+ or CD8+ T cells sorted from blood, sampled in a trial of the OX40 agonist ivuxolimab. The rearrangement links TRBV7-9 to TRBJ1-2, with D perhaps TRBD1 (5 bases). This clonotype was obtained from an adult with an advanced solid tumor such as melanoma, head and neck, liver or kidney cancer. Here the CDR3 DNA reads TGTGCCAGCAGCTTAGCGCTGGGGGTTTTGGGCTATGGCTACACCTTC. This gives the protein CASSLALGVLGYGYTF. Complete variable domain (other parts from reference TRBV7-9 and TRBJ1-2): DTGVSQNPRHKITKRGQNVTFRCDPISEHNRLYWYRQTLGQGPEFLTYFQNEAQLEKSRLLSDRFSAERPKGSFSTLEIQRTEQGDSAMYLCASSLALGVLGYGYTFGSGTRLTVV.